This is a list of T cell receptor beta chains from one sample in a study of cytomegalovirus exposure and HLA in healthy donors. Here immunoSEQ multiplex PCR was the method, and the copy in TCRdb shows in-frame clones only, minus some. The sample has 110,000 to 150,000 clones, over 80% seen once. What was sequenced was PBMCs. The receptor source for this set is a male donor in good health and CMV-seronegative. The CDR3 runs from the conserved cysteine through the conserved F or W. A D gene is named only where the DNA matches it firmly. The size field is filled for only some rows; it gives once, few, many or a size class.

J: TRBJ1-2; D: -; size: -; V: TRBV28; CDR3: CASSLPSSLYGYTF; DNA: TGTGCCAGCAGTTTGCCTTCTAGCCTTTATGGCTACACCTTC
J: TRBJ2-4; D: -; size: -; V: TRBV2; CDR3: CASSSEGLAKNIQYF; DNA: TGTGCCAGCTCTTCGGAGGGACTAGCCAAAAACATTCAGTACTTC
J: TRBJ2-1; D: TRBD2; size: -; V: TRBV19; CDR3: CASSISGTSGGGSYNEQFF; DNA: TGTGCCAGTAGTATCTCCGGGACTAGCGGGGGGGGCTCCTACAATGAGCAGTTCTTC
J: TRBJ2-7; D: -; size: -; V: TRBV6-6; CDR3: CASSYGGTVSSYEQYF; DNA: TGTGCCAGCAGTTACGGCGGGACAGTTAGCTCCTACGAGCAGTACTTC
J: TRBJ1-2; D: TRBD1; size: -; V: TRBV6-5; CDR3: CASRGQGSYGYTF; DNA: TGTGCCAGCAGGGGACAGGGTAGCTATGGCTACACCTTC
J: TRBJ1-1; D: -; size: -; V: TRBV30; CDR3: CAWDRWGGTMNTEAFF; DNA: TGTGCCTGGGATCGTTGGGGGGGCACCATGAACACTGAAGCTTTCTTT
J: TRBJ2-7; D: TRBD1; size: -; V: TRBV11-2; CDR3: CASSSWDRGEQYF; DNA: TGTGCCAGCAGCTCCTGGGACAGGGGCGAGCAGTACTTC
J: TRBJ2-1; D: TRBD2; size: -; V: TRBV29-1; CDR3: CSVWGTSGRNEQFF; DNA: TGCAGCGTTTGGGGGACTAGCGGGAGAAATGAGCAGTTCTTC
J: TRBJ2-3; D: TRBD2; size: few; V: TRBV7-2; CDR3: CASRSTSGGRHTQYF; DNA: TGTGCCAGCAGGTCCACTAGCGGGGGACGACATACGCAGTATTTT
J: TRBJ1-1; D: -; size: -; V: TRBV9; CDR3: CASSGVSGNTEAFF; DNA: TGTGCCAGCAGCGGGGTCTCGGGAAACACTGAAGCTTTCTTT
J: TRBJ2-5; D: TRBD2; size: -; V: TRBV4-1; CDR3: CASSQEGLAGVLGETQYF; DNA: TGCGCCAGCAGCCAAGAGGGGCTAGCGGGAGTTTTAGGGGAGACCCAGTACTTC
J: TRBJ1-5; D: -; size: once; V: TRBV7-8; CDR3: CASSRSGDQPQHF; DNA: TGTGCCAGCTCCCGGTCTGGTGATCAGCCCCAGCATTTT
J: TRBJ1-1; D: -; size: -; V: TRBV7-3; CDR3: CASSPGRNTEAFF; DNA: TGTGCCAGCAGCCCGGGGAGGAACACTGAAGCTTTCTTT
J: TRBJ2-1; D: -; size: -; V: TRBV15; CDR3: CATSSPDIPSEQFF; DNA: TGTGCCACCAGCAGTCCAGACATCCCTAGCGAGCAGTTCTTC
J: TRBJ2-5; D: -; size: -; V: TRBV25-1; CDR3: CASTDPRQGMETQYF; DNA: TGTGCCAGCACCGACCCTAGGCAGGGGATGGAGACCCAGTACTTC
J: TRBJ1-3; D: TRBD1; size: -; V: TRBV15; CDR3: CATSRGQGEISGNTIYF; DNA: TGTGCCACCAGCAGAGGACAGGGAGAAATCTCTGGAAACACCATATATTTT
J: TRBJ1-2; D: TRBD1; size: -; V: TRBV19; CDR3: CASLEQGSYGYTF; DNA: TGTGCCAGTCTTGAACAGGGGAGCTATGGCTACACCTTC
J: TRBJ1-2; D: -; size: -; V: TRBV4-1; CDR3: CASSPGGGPNYGYTF; DNA: TGCGCCAGCAGCCCGGGAGGGGGACCAAACTATGGCTACACCTTC
J: TRBJ2-3; D: -; size: -; V: TRBV28; CDR3: CASIEGGRADTQYF; DNA: TGTGCCAGCATTGAAGGGGGTCGGGCAGATACGCAGTATTTT
J: TRBJ2-5; D: TRBD2; size: -; V: TRBV5-1; CDR3: CASSIAGTRETQYF; DNA: TGCGCCAGCAGTATAGCGGGGACGAGGGAGACCCAGTACTTC
J: TRBJ2-2; D: -; size: -; V: TRBV4-2; CDR3: CASSHYTGLTGELFF; DNA: TGTGCCAGCAGCCATTATACAGGGCTCACCGGGGAGCTGTTTTTT
J: TRBJ2-2; D: -; size: -; V: TRBV7-6; CDR3: CASSFQGWTGELFF; DNA: TGTGCCAGCAGCTTCCAGGGATGGACCGGGGAGCTGTTTTTT
J: TRBJ1-5; D: -; size: -; V: TRBV6-5; CDR3: CASRRNRNQPQHF; DNA: TGTGCCAGCAGACGAAACAGGAATCAGCCCCAGCATTTT
J: TRBJ2-1; D: -; size: -; V: TRBV20-1; CDR3: CSPSTGNEQFF; DNA: TGCAGTCCCTCAACGGGGAATGAGCAGTTCTTC
J: TRBJ2-3; D: TRBD2; size: -; V: TRBV30; CDR3: CAWSVGAGGTLDTQYF; DNA: TGTGCCTGGAGTGTGGGAGCGGGAGGAACTTTAGATACGCAGTATTTT
J: TRBJ1-4; D: TRBD1; size: -; V: TRBV11-2; CDR3: CASSHVQGATNEKLFF; DNA: TGTGCCAGCAGCCATGTTCAGGGGGCAACTAATGAAAAACTGTTTTTT
J: TRBJ2-7; D: TRBD1; size: -; V: TRBV15; CDR3: CATSRDRVRGHEQYF; DNA: TGTGCCACCAGCAGAGATCGGGTCAGGGGGCACGAGCAGTACTTC
J: TRBJ1-4; D: -; size: few; V: TRBV27; CDR3: CASRLQINEKLFF; DNA: TGTGCCAGCAGATTACAAATTAATGAAAAACTGTTTTTT
J: TRBJ1-5; D: -; size: -; V: TRBV4-1; CDR3: CASSHPDRNNQPQHF; DNA: TGCGCCAGCAGCCACCCTGACAGAAACAATCAGCCCCAGCATTTT
J: TRBJ2-2; D: -; size: few; V: TRBV7-3; CDR3: CASSLTRTEITGELFF; DNA: TGTGCCAGCAGCTTAACAAGGACAGAAATTACCGGGGAGCTGTTTTTT
J: TRBJ2-3; D: -; size: -; V: TRBV6-5; CDR3: CASAVGGGPTDTQYF; DNA: TGTGCCAGCGCTGTAGGGGGGGGGCCCACAGATACGCAGTATTTT
J: TRBJ2-7; D: TRBD1; size: -; V: TRBV19; CDR3: CASSTGQGAYEQYF; DNA: TGTGCCAGTAGTACGGGACAGGGGGCCTACGAGCAGTACTTC
J: TRBJ1-1; D: TRBD1; size: -; V: TRBV7-9; CDR3: CASSYYRGPGTEAFF; DNA: TGTGCCAGCAGCTATTACAGGGGGCCTGGCACTGAAGCTTTCTTT
J: TRBJ1-1; D: -; size: -; V: TRBV27; CDR3: CASGVGGGGTEAFF; DNA: TGTGCCAGCGGCGTGGGGGGTGGGGGAACTGAAGCTTTCTTT
J: TRBJ1-1; D: -; size: few; V: TRBV19; CDR3: CASSIPPGFTEAFF; DNA: TGTGCCAGTAGTATCCCGCCCGGGTTCACTGAAGCTTTCTTT
J: TRBJ1-3; D: -; size: -; V: TRBV9; CDR3: CASSVGPRQTLGNTIYF; DNA: TGTGCCAGCAGCGTAGGACCCCGACAGACTCTCGGAAACACCATATATTTT
J: TRBJ2-7; D: -; size: -; V: TRBV19; CDR3: CASSSSGASLREQYF; DNA: TGTGCCAGTAGTTCCTCAGGGGCATCGTTGCGGGAGCAGTACTTC